A single sample is the source of the 5 T cell receptor beta chains below, sequenced in a study of cytomegalovirus exposure and HLA in healthy donors. Use of 60 Vbeta and 13 Jbeta primers characterized the PCR. Method: immunoSEQ multiplex PCR; TCRdb's copy keeps in-frame clones and lacks some. Here the sample spans 40,000 to 55,000 clones, roughly 76% being singletons. Sequences were obtained from PBMCs. All receptors come from a man aged 25 to 45 in good health and CMV-seronegative.

The CDR3 DNA sequence: TGCAGCGTTGCGGGGGTAGAGCGGGAGAGTTCCTACGAGCAGTACTTC. Amino acids: CSVAGVERESSYEQYF. The rearrangement uses TRBV29-1 and TRBJ2-7; 8 positions agree with TRBD2. With 4 bases clipped from V and 1 base from J, the junction kept 12 bases outside the gene matches. This CDR3 is built from 16 residues. Looked up from germline, CDR1 is SQVTM and CDR2 is ANQGSEA.

The chain has TRBV9 and TRBJ2-5, with 7 bases aligning to TRBD2. The junction had 3 bases not matched to a gene; V was cut back by 4 bases and J by 0 bases. The CDR3 contains 14 residues. The germline gives CDR1 SGDLS, CDR2 YYNGEE. In DNA form, the CDR3 reads TGTGCCAGCAGCCTGGGACTACACCAAGAGACCCAGTACTTC. Translation: CASSLGLHQETQYF.

The chain recombines TRBV7-9 with TRBJ1-4; 9 bases map to TRBD1. This CDR3 has 14 amino acids. CDR1 is SEHNR and CDR2 is FQNEAQ in the germline V gene (reference sequence). Trimming cost V 6 bases and J 5 bases; bases outside gene matches: 4. In DNA, the CDR3 is TGTGCCAGCAGGTCGACAGGGGGAAATGAAAAACTGTTTTTT. Translating gives CASRSTGGNEKLFF.

About this clone itself: At one end, the junction sequence differs from germline, possibly due to a read error. V and J are TRBV27 and TRBJ2-1; D unresolved. The CDR3 has 13 residues. Per the germline V gene, CDR1 is MNHEY and CDR2 is SMNVEV (reference sequence). The CDR3 nucleotides are TGTGCCAGAAGTTTAAGACTCTACAATGAGCAGTTCTTC. Its translation is CARSLRLYNEQFF.

The V gene is TRBV14, the J gene TRBJ2-3, with no clear D. Trimming stripped 2 bases from V and 3 bases from J, with 6 bases between. From germline, CDR1 is SGHDN and CDR2 FVKESK. This CDR3 comprises 13 residues. In DNA, the CDR3 is TGTGCCAGCAGCCAATTCGGGACAGATACGCAGTATTTT. Translating it yields CASSQFGTDTQYF.